Presented here are 4 T cell receptor beta chains from one specimen sequenced in a study of type 1 and type 2 diabetes patients. Amplification started from genomic DNA. The TCR beta CDR3 region was amplified using 30 forward and 13 reverse primers. TCRdb used MiXCR to reprocess the multiplex PCR reads, holding one entry per CDR3 protein. The top ten clones hold roughly 13% of a sample with around 300,000 distinct CDR3 sequences, 45% to 60% of them seen once. Specimen: peripheral blood mononuclear cells (PBMCs). Receptors originate from a man younger than 30 with type 2 diabetes.

This rearrangement joins TRBV5-5 to TRBJ1-1, with D tentatively TRBD1 (6 bases). Germline V lookup: CDR1 SGHKS, CDR2 YYEKEE (reference sequence). There are 16 residues in the CDR3. V was trimmed by 0 bases and J by 0 bases, leaving 12 bases between them. The CDR3 nucleotides are TGTGCCAGCAGCTTGGTTGGGGGCGCCATGAACACTGAAGCTTTCTTT. This translates into CASSLVGGAMNTEAFF.

The J gene is TRBJ2-5, the V gene TRBV9, with D perhaps TRBD1 or TRBD2 (6 bases each). From germline, CDR1 is SGDLS and CDR2 YYNGEE. The CDR3 runs 13 residues. Trimming cost V 4 bases and J 5 bases, with 12 bases left between them. The DNA for the CDR3 is TGTGCCAGCAGCTCGGGGGCCAGGGAGACCCAGTACTTC. Protein: CASSSGARETQYF.

This clonotype came up many times. The rearrangement joins TRBV2 to TRBJ1-1, with D perhaps matching TRBD1 (5 bases). This CDR3 comprises 14 residues. Trimming stripped 5 bases from V and 1 base from J, with 11 bases between. Germline assignment: CDR1 SNHLY and CDR2 FYNNEI. CDR3 protein: CASSRGMRNTEAFF. CDR3 coding DNA: TGTGCCAGCAGTAGGGGTATGAGGAACACTGAAGCTTTCTTT.

The genes are TRBV2 and TRBJ2-7; 9 bases agree with TRBD1. The J call is doubtful: the DNA matches TRBJ2-5 better. The germline gives CDR1 SNHLY, CDR2 FYNNEI. The CDR3 runs to 15 residues. CDR3: CASRENRGLGETQYF. DNA for the CDR3: TGTGCCAGCAGGGAAAACAGGGGGCTAGGGGAGACCCAGTACTTC.